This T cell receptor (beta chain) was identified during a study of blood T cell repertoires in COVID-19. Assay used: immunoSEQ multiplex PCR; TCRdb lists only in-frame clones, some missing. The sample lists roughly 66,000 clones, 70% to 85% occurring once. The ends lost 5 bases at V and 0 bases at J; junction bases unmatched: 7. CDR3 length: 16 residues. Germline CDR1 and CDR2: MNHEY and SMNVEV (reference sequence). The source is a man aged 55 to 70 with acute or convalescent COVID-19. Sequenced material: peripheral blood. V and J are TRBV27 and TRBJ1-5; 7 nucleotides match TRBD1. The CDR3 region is CASSPLGTASNQPQHF. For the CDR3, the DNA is TGTGCCAGCAGTCCCCTAGGGACAGCTAGCAATCAGCCCCAGCATTTT.